This T cell receptor (beta chain) was recovered during a study of shared clonotypes between healthy human individuals. Sequencing was performed with immunoSEQ multiplex PCR; in TCRdb, only in-frame clones are kept and a portion is missing. The data contain hundreds of thousands of clones, approximately 95% of them singletons. This CDR3 has 13 residues. Germline CDR1 is SGDLS and CDR2 is YYNGEE. The V end was cut by 0 bases, the J end by 5 bases, with 8 bases between. CD8 cells classed as naive were CD45RO-negative and positively selected for CCR7, excluding terminally differentiated effector memory CD45RA+ cells. Those who donated were healthy HIV-negative adults, with no recent acute infections or vaccinations reported. Concerning this clone itself: This sample includes further DNA sequences coding for the same CDR3.

The sequence came from a woman aged 25 to 39 in good health. The chain joins TRBV9 to TRBJ1-1; a weak D match, TRBD1 (5 bases). Sequenced sample: naive CD8+ T cells sorted from blood. This chain's CDR3 is CASSVGGDTEAFF. In DNA form, the CDR3 reads TGTGCCAGCAGCGTAGGAGGGGATACTGAAGCTTTCTTT.